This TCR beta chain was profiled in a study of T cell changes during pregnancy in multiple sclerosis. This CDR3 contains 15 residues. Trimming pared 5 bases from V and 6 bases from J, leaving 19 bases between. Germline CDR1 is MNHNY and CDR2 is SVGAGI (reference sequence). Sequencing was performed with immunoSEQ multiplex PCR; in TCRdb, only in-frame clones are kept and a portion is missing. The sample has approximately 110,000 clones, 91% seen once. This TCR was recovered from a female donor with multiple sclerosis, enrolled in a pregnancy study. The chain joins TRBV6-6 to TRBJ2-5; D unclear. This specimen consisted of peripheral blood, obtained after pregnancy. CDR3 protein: CASSKINHPQQTQYF. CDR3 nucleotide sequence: TGTGCCAGCAGTAAGATCAACCACCCACAACAGACCCAGTACTTC.